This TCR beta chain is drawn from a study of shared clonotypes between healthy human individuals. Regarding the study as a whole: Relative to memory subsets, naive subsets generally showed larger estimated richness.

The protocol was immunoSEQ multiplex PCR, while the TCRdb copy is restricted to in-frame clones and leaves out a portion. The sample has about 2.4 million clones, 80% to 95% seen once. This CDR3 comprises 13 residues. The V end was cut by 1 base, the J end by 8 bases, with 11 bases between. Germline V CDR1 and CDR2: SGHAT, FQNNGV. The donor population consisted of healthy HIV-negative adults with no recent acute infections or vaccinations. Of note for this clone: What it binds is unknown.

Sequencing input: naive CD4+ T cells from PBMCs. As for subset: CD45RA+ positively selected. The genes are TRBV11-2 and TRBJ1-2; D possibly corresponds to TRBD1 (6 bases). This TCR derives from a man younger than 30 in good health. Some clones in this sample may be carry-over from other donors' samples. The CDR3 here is CASSLAAGAGYTF. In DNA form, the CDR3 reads TGTGCCAGCAGCTTAGCGGCAGGGGCCGGCTACACCTTC.